Listed below are T cell receptor beta chains from one sample, sequenced in a study of breast tumors, draining lymph nodes, adjacent tissues. TCRdb used MiXCR to reprocess the multiplex PCR reads, holding one entry per CDR3 protein. The sample yields tens of thousands of distinct CDR3 sequences, 15% to 20% seen once. Sequencing was performed on axillary lymph node tissue. The source is a female donor with breast cancer. Some clones in this sample may be carry-over from other donors' samples. The CDR3 runs from the conserved cysteine through the conserved F or W. A D gene is named only where the DNA matches it firmly. Not all rows give a size; the values are once, few, many and, for expanded clones, a class.

>TRBV19|NA|TRBD1|TRBJ1-2
TGTGCCAGTAGCCCGGACAGGGCCCTCTATGGCTACACCTTC
CASSPDRALYGYTF
>TRBV3-1|few|TRBD1|TRBJ1-2
TGTGCCAGCAGCCACAAGGGGACAGGGGATTTGGGCTACACCTTC
CASSHKGTGDLGYTF
>TRBV19|once|TRBD2|TRBJ2-3
TGTGCCAGTAGTCGGCTAGCGGGAGGAATCACAGATACGCAGTATTTT
CASSRLAGGITDTQYF
>TRBV7-2|NA|NA|TRBJ2-2
TGTGCCAGCAGCTCAGAGATTTTTCGTACAGTGGGGGAGCTGTTTTTT
CASSSEIFRTVGELFF
>TRBV6-1|many|NA|TRBJ2-1
TGTGCCAGCAGTGAAAGAGGGGCGATTTCCTACAATGAGCAGTTCTTC
CASSERGAISYNEQFF
>TRBV10-3|many|NA|TRBJ2-7
TGTGCCATCAGTGAGTGGGGCGACGACGAGCAGTACTTC
CAISEWGDDEQYF
>TRBV20-1|many|TRBD2|TRBJ2-2
TGCAGTGCTAGAGAAGCACTAGCGGGAGCCGGCGGGGAGCTGTTTTTT
CSAREALAGAGGELFF
>TRBV20-1|NA|NA|TRBJ1-1
TGCAGGGCACGAGGGGCGGGTTTCACTGAAGCTTTCTTT
CRARGAGFTEAFF
>TRBV20-1|many|NA|TRBJ1-4
TGCAGTGCTAGAGATGGGCCAGGTGAAAAACTGTTTTTT
CSARDGPGEKLFF
>TRBV7-2|many|NA|TRBJ2-3
TGTGCCAGCAGCTTAGCTTGGGGTTCGGCGCAGTATTTT
CASSLAWGSAQYF
>TRBV7-2|many|TRBD1|TRBJ1-6
TGTGCCAGCAGCCACCTTTCCGGGACAGGGGTTTCATGGTCACCCCTCCACTTT
CASSHLSGTGVSWSPLHF
>TRBV11-3|NA|TRBD1|TRBJ2-4
TGTGCCAGCAGCTCTCAGGGGGCGGGAAGGGACATTCAGTACTTC
CASSSQGAGRDIQYF
>TRBV20-1|many|TRBD1|TRBJ2-1
TGCAGTGCTAGGGGACAGGGGGTCTTGGGTGAGCAGTTCTTC
CSARGQGVLGEQFF
>TRBV24-1|many|NA|TRBJ1-5
TGTGCCACCCACAGTCGGCGCTCGGGTGAAACAGCCGGACCCAATCAGCCCCAGCATTTT
CATHSRRSGETAGPNQPQHF
>TRBV19|many|NA|TRBJ2-3
TGTGCCAGTAGTATTGCCGCGACAGATACGCAGTATTTT
CASSIAATDTQYF
>TRBV10-3|many|NA|TRBJ2-1
TGTGCCATCAGTGAGTCTTGGGAATACAATGAGCAGTTCTTC
CAISESWEYNEQFF
>TRBV29-1|many|NA|TRBJ2-3
TGCAGCGTTGCGGAGGGCACAGATACGCAGTATTTT
CSVAEGTDTQYF
>TRBV28|few|TRBD1|TRBJ1-2
TGTGCCAGCAAAAACAGGGGGCGGAACTATGGCTACACCTTC
CASKNRGRNYGYTF
>TRBV11-3|NA|TRBD2|TRBJ2-1
TGTGCCAGCAGCTTAGAGGCGGGAGGCTCCAATGAGCAGTTCTTC
CASSLEAGGSNEQFF
>TRBV7-7|many|NA|TRBJ2-1
TGTGCTAGCAGCTTAGGGGGGGTCAATGAGCAGTTCTTC
CASSLGGVNEQFF
>TRBV6-6|many|NA|TRBJ2-7
TGTGCCAGCGGACGACTTCCCGGGACGCTAGCCTACGAGCAGTACTTC
CASGRLPGTLAYEQYF
>TRBV9|many|NA|TRBJ1-2
TGTGCCAGCAGCGTAGACGCGGAGTATGGCTACACCTTC
CASSVDAEYGYTF
>TRBV20-1|many|NA|TRBJ2-1
TGCAGTGCTAGATCCCCAACCGGAGGGAGGCCGAATGAGCAGTTCTTC
CSARSPTGGRPNEQFF
>TRBV24-1|many|NA|TRBJ2-3
TGTGCCACCAGTGAACCCGGCCTCACAGATACGCAGTATTTT
CATSEPGLTDTQYF
>TRBV6-6|many|TRBD2|TRBJ2-3
TGTGCCAGCAGTTACAGGGGGGCCCTAGCGGGGGGCACAGATACGCAGTATTTT
CASSYRGALAGGTDTQYF
>TRBV6-2/TRBV6-3|many|NA|TRBJ2-7
TGTGCCAGCAGTTACCTGGGACAACGGTACGAGCAGTACTTC
CASSYLGQRYEQYF
>TRBV7-2|many|NA|TRBJ2-3
TGTGCCAGCAGCTTAGTGGGGAATACGCAGTATTTT
CASSLVGNTQYF
>TRBV11-3|NA|TRBD1|TRBJ1-6
TGTGCCAGCAGCCCCGGGACAGGCGAACGTTATAACTCACCCCCCCACTTT
CASSPGTGERYNSPPHF
>TRBV12-3/TRBV12-4|many|NA|TRBJ1-5
TGTGCCAGCAGTTTAGTAGGGGATAATCAGCCCCAGCATTTT
CASSLVGDNQPQHF
>TRBV3-1|many|TRBD2|TRBJ2-1
TGTGCCAGCAGCCTGGGACTAGTTAATGAGCAGTTCTTC
CASSLGLVNEQFF
>TRBV27|NA|TRBD2|TRBJ2-7
TGTGTCAGCAGAGGACTAGCGGGAGATATGGGCTCCTACGAGCAGTACTTC
CVSRGLAGDMGSYEQYF
>TRBV4-2|NA|NA|TRBJ2-1
TGTGCCAGCAGCCAAGATGGGAGTCCCGGGTACAATGAGCAGTTCTTC
CASSQDGSPGYNEQFF
>TRBV5-6|many|NA|TRBJ2-7
TGTGCCAGCAGCTATGACAGGAGCTCCTACGAGCAGTACTTC
CASSYDRSSYEQYF
>TRBV4-2|many|NA|TRBJ2-6
TGTGCCAGCAGCCCAAAAGGGCTTGGGGCCAACGTCCTGACTTTC
CASSPKGLGANVLTF
>TRBV5-1|many|TRBD2|TRBJ2-7
TGCGCCAGTTCTTCCGGCCTAGCGGAATACGAGCAGTACTTC
CASSSGLAEYEQYF
>TRBV6-5|many|NA|TRBJ2-3
TGTGCCAGCAGTTACGTGGGAGCCACAGATACGCAGTATTTT
CASSYVGATDTQYF
>TRBV6-2/TRBV6-3|NA|NA|TRBJ2-4
TGTGCCAGCACCTACTCCCAATTAGCCAAAAACATTCAGTACTTC
CASTYSQLAKNIQYF
>TRBV15|many|NA|TRBJ2-1
TGTGCCACCAGCAGAGACAGGCTTATTTACAATGAGCAGTTCTTC
CATSRDRLIYNEQFF
>TRBV6-5|many|TRBD1|TRBJ1-2
TGTGCCAGCACCGGAAGAACGACAGGGAAGGGTGACTATGGCTACACCTTC
CASTGRTTGKGDYGYTF
>TRBV20-1|once|TRBD1|TRBJ1-3
TGCAGTGCGCCGGACAGGAGCGCGGGGGACACCATATATTTT
CSAPDRSAGDTIYF
>TRBV27|many|NA|TRBJ2-1
TGTGCCAGCAGTTTGGGTTTCTCCTACAATGAGCAGTTCTTC
CASSLGFSYNEQFF
>TRBV7-2|many|NA|TRBJ2-3
TGTGCCAGCAGCTTCCTACACGGGCCAGATACGCAGTATTTT
CASSFLHGPDTQYF
>TRBV11-3|NA|NA|TRBJ2-2
TGTGCCAGCAGGCTAGAGGGTGGGCGGCGTAACACCGGGGAGCTGTTTTTT
CASRLEGGRRNTGELFF
>TRBV6-2/TRBV6-3|many|NA|TRBJ2-3
TGTGCCAGCCGCCAGACTAGTTCAGATACGCAGTATTTT
CASRQTSSDTQYF
>TRBV10-2|many|NA|TRBJ1-3
TGCGCCAGCAGTGAGTTTCCCCCCCAGAGGGGCTCTGGAAACACCATATATTTT
CASSEFPPQRGSGNTIYF
>TRBV15|many|NA|TRBJ2-3
TGTGCCACCAGCAGAGAAGGGCAGGGAGCCACAGATACGCAGTATTTT
CATSREGQGATDTQYF
>TRBV7-8|many|TRBD2|TRBJ2-3
TGTGCCAGCAGCACACATCGGACTAGCGGGAGCACAGATACGCAGTATTTT
CASSTHRTSGSTDTQYF
>TRBV7-2|many|TRBD2|TRBJ2-1
TGTGCCAGCAGCTTAGGGGCTAGCGGGAGAGGTTATGAGCAGTTCTTC
CASSLGASGRGYEQFF
>TRBV15|many|NA|TRBJ1-5
TGTGCCACCAGCAACGGACAGAGAGACCAGCCCCAGCATTTT
CATSNGQRDQPQHF
>TRBV5-1|many|NA|TRBJ2-3
TGCGCCAGCGTAAGGGGGGGAGTCACAGATACGCAGTATTTT
CASVRGGVTDTQYF
>TRBV19|many|TRBD1|TRBJ2-5
TGTGCCAGTAGTACTACAGGGGGCGAGGTGACCCAGTACTTC
CASSTTGGEVTQYF